The 13 T cell receptor beta chains reported below all come from one sample, sequenced in a study of vaccination effects on CD4 cells after COVID-19. Measured with immunoSEQ multiplex PCR; TCRdb has only the in-frame clones, and not every one. The table shows around 53,000 clones, with more than 75% occurring only once. These receptors have no identified antigens. Sequencing was preceded by expansion of antigen-specific CD4+ T cells with viral peptide pools in the ViraFEST assay. At the end of about 10 days of culture, CD4+ T cells were isolated. PCR showed that the person got SARS-CoV-2 infection at some point between March and December 2020. This material consisted of CD4+ T cells from PBMCs cultured with HIV peptides, taken before COVID-19 vaccination. Stated subset: HIV-1 Nef peptide pool negative control/reference culture. The receptors here all came from a human donor who had a prior SARS-CoV-2 infection.

This chain joins TRBV23-1 and TRBJ2-2; a weak D match, TRBD1 (5 bases). TRBV23-1 belongs to the ORF category, with a function that is uncertain. With 4 bases removed from V and 1 base from J, the gap between germline ends came to 22 bases. This CDR3 is 19 amino acids long. The CDR3: CASSPGKVGQARNTGELFF. The CDR3 DNA is TGCGCCAGCAGTCCAGGTAAGGTGGGGCAGGCGCGGAACACCGGGGAGCTGTTTTTT.

This clone came up a few times. The J gene is TRBJ2-2, the V gene TRBV12-3 or TRBV12-4, with no clear D. V was trimmed by 4 bases and J by 1 base, leaving 4 bases between them. This CDR3 comprises 13 residues. CDR3 nucleotides: TGTGCCAGCAGTTGGGGGAACACCGGGGAGCTGTTTTTT. This encodes CASSWGNTGELFF.

The V call is TRBV27, the J call TRBJ2-3; D call uncertain. The CDR3 has 14 residues. Germline V gene lookup returns CDR1 MNHEY and CDR2 SMNVEV (reference sequence). Trimming cost V 4 bases and J 6 bases, with 14 bases left between them. CDR3 sequence: CASSWRRVGDTQYF. The CDR3, as DNA: TGTGCCAGCAGTTGGAGAAGGGTTGGCGATACGCAGTATTTT.

V is TRBV4-2 and J is TRBJ1-1; D is perhaps TRBD1 (5 bases). There are 14 residues in the CDR3. Trimming shortened V by 2 bases and J by 1 base, and 8 bases separated the two germline ends. The germline V gene has CDR1 LGHNA and CDR2 YNFKEQ. The CDR3 here is CASSQPDKNTEAFF. DNA for the CDR3: TGTGCCAGCAGCCAACCGGACAAGAACACTGAAGCTTTCTTT.

This clone appeared a single time. This chain uses TRBV2 with TRBJ2-1, with TRBD1 matching 9 bases. The CDR3 is 15 residues long. V shed 4 bases and J 9 bases; nucleotides not matched to a gene: 10. Germline lookup yields CDR1 SNHLY and CDR2 FYNNEI. The DNA of the CDR3 is TGTGCCAGCAGTGGGGACAGGGTTAGTGGTAGTGAGCAGTTCTTC. This sequence encodes CASSGDRVSGSEQFF.

V is TRBV11-2 and J is TRBJ2-7; no reliable D call. Looked up from germline, CDR1 is SGHAT and CDR2 is FQNNGV. The V end lost 1 base, the J end lost 3 bases, and 13 bases lay between the germline ends. The CDR3 runs 15 residues. CDR3 DNA: TGTGCCAGCAGCTTAGGTCATAATCCCGGCTACGAGCAGTACTTC. This encodes CASSLGHNPGYEQYF.

V is TRBV19 and J is TRBJ2-5, with 12 bases lining up with TRBD2. The V gene's germline CDR1 is LNHDA and CDR2 SQIVND (reference sequence). The length of the CDR3 is 15 residues. Trimming removed 3 bases from V and 5 bases from J; junction bases left unmatched: 4. CDR3 nucleotides: TGTGCCAGTAGTATGGCCGGGACTAGCGGGGAGACCCAGTACTTC. Its translation: CASSMAGTSGETQYF.

This clone was counted a single time. The chain combines TRBV9 with TRBJ1-6, with D possibly being TRBD1 (5 bases). V was clipped by 0 bases and J by 5 bases, with 21 bases between them. The CDR3 is 19 residues long. In germline, CDR1 is SGDLS, CDR2 YYNGEE. CDR3 DNA sequence: TGTGCCAGCAGCGTAGCCCCTACTCCAGTAGGGGTTGATAATTCACCCCTCCACTTT. It is translated as CASSVAPTPVGVDNSPLHF.

This clone was seen only a few times. The V gene is TRBV5-4, the J gene TRBJ2-1; tentative D call: TRBD2 (6 bases). Deletions cut 0 bases from V and 3 bases from J, with 13 bases between. The CDR3 consists of 16 residues. Germline assignment: CDR1 SGHNT and CDR2 YYREEE (reference sequence). CDR3 in DNA: TGTGCCAGCAGCTTGGAGCGGGTGGGGGACTACAATGAGCAGTTCTTC. Translated: CASSLERVGDYNEQFF.

This clone was seen more than once but under ten times. V and J are TRBV6-5 and TRBJ2-1; D is perhaps TRBD2 (7 bases). Trimming removed 0 bases from V and 12 bases from J, with 12 bases in between. This CDR3 spans 13 amino acids. Germline V gives CDR1 MNHEY, CDR2 SVGAGI. As DNA, the CDR3 is TGTGCCAGCAGTTACTCGTGGGCGGGGGCGCAGTTCTTC. It is translated as CASSYSWAGAQFF.

The CDR3 sequence is CASSPRRATNEKLFF. In DNA, the CDR3 is TGTGCCAGCTCACCACGCAGAGCAACTAATGAAAAACTGTTTTTT. The chain carries TRBV18 and TRBJ1-4, with unresolved D. In germline, CDR1 is KGHSH, CDR2 LQKENI. The CDR3 has 15 residues. V was trimmed by 1 base and J by 0 bases, leaving 6 bases between them.

A few counts support this clone. V and J are TRBV11-2 and TRBJ2-7; TRBD2 aligns across 8 bases. Germline V gene data show CDR1 as SGHAT and CDR2 as FQNNGV. V dropped 5 bases and J dropped 3; count of bases not matched to a gene: 18. CDR3 length: 18 residues. CDR3 bases: TGTGCCAGCAGCAACAGGGAGACGGTAGCGGGATTTAACTACGAGCAGTACTTC. Protein sequence: CASSNRETVAGFNYEQYF.

CDR3 protein: CASSQGLLNTGELFF. CDR3 sequence (DNA): TGTGCCAGCTCACAAGGACTTCTTAACACCGGGGAGCTGTTTTTT. J is TRBJ2-2 and V is TRBV18; the D gene is possibly TRBD2 (5 bases). CDR1 and CDR2 (germline): KGHSH, LQKENI. The CDR3 is 15 amino acids. V was cut by 4 bases and J by 2 bases, with 11 bases left in between.